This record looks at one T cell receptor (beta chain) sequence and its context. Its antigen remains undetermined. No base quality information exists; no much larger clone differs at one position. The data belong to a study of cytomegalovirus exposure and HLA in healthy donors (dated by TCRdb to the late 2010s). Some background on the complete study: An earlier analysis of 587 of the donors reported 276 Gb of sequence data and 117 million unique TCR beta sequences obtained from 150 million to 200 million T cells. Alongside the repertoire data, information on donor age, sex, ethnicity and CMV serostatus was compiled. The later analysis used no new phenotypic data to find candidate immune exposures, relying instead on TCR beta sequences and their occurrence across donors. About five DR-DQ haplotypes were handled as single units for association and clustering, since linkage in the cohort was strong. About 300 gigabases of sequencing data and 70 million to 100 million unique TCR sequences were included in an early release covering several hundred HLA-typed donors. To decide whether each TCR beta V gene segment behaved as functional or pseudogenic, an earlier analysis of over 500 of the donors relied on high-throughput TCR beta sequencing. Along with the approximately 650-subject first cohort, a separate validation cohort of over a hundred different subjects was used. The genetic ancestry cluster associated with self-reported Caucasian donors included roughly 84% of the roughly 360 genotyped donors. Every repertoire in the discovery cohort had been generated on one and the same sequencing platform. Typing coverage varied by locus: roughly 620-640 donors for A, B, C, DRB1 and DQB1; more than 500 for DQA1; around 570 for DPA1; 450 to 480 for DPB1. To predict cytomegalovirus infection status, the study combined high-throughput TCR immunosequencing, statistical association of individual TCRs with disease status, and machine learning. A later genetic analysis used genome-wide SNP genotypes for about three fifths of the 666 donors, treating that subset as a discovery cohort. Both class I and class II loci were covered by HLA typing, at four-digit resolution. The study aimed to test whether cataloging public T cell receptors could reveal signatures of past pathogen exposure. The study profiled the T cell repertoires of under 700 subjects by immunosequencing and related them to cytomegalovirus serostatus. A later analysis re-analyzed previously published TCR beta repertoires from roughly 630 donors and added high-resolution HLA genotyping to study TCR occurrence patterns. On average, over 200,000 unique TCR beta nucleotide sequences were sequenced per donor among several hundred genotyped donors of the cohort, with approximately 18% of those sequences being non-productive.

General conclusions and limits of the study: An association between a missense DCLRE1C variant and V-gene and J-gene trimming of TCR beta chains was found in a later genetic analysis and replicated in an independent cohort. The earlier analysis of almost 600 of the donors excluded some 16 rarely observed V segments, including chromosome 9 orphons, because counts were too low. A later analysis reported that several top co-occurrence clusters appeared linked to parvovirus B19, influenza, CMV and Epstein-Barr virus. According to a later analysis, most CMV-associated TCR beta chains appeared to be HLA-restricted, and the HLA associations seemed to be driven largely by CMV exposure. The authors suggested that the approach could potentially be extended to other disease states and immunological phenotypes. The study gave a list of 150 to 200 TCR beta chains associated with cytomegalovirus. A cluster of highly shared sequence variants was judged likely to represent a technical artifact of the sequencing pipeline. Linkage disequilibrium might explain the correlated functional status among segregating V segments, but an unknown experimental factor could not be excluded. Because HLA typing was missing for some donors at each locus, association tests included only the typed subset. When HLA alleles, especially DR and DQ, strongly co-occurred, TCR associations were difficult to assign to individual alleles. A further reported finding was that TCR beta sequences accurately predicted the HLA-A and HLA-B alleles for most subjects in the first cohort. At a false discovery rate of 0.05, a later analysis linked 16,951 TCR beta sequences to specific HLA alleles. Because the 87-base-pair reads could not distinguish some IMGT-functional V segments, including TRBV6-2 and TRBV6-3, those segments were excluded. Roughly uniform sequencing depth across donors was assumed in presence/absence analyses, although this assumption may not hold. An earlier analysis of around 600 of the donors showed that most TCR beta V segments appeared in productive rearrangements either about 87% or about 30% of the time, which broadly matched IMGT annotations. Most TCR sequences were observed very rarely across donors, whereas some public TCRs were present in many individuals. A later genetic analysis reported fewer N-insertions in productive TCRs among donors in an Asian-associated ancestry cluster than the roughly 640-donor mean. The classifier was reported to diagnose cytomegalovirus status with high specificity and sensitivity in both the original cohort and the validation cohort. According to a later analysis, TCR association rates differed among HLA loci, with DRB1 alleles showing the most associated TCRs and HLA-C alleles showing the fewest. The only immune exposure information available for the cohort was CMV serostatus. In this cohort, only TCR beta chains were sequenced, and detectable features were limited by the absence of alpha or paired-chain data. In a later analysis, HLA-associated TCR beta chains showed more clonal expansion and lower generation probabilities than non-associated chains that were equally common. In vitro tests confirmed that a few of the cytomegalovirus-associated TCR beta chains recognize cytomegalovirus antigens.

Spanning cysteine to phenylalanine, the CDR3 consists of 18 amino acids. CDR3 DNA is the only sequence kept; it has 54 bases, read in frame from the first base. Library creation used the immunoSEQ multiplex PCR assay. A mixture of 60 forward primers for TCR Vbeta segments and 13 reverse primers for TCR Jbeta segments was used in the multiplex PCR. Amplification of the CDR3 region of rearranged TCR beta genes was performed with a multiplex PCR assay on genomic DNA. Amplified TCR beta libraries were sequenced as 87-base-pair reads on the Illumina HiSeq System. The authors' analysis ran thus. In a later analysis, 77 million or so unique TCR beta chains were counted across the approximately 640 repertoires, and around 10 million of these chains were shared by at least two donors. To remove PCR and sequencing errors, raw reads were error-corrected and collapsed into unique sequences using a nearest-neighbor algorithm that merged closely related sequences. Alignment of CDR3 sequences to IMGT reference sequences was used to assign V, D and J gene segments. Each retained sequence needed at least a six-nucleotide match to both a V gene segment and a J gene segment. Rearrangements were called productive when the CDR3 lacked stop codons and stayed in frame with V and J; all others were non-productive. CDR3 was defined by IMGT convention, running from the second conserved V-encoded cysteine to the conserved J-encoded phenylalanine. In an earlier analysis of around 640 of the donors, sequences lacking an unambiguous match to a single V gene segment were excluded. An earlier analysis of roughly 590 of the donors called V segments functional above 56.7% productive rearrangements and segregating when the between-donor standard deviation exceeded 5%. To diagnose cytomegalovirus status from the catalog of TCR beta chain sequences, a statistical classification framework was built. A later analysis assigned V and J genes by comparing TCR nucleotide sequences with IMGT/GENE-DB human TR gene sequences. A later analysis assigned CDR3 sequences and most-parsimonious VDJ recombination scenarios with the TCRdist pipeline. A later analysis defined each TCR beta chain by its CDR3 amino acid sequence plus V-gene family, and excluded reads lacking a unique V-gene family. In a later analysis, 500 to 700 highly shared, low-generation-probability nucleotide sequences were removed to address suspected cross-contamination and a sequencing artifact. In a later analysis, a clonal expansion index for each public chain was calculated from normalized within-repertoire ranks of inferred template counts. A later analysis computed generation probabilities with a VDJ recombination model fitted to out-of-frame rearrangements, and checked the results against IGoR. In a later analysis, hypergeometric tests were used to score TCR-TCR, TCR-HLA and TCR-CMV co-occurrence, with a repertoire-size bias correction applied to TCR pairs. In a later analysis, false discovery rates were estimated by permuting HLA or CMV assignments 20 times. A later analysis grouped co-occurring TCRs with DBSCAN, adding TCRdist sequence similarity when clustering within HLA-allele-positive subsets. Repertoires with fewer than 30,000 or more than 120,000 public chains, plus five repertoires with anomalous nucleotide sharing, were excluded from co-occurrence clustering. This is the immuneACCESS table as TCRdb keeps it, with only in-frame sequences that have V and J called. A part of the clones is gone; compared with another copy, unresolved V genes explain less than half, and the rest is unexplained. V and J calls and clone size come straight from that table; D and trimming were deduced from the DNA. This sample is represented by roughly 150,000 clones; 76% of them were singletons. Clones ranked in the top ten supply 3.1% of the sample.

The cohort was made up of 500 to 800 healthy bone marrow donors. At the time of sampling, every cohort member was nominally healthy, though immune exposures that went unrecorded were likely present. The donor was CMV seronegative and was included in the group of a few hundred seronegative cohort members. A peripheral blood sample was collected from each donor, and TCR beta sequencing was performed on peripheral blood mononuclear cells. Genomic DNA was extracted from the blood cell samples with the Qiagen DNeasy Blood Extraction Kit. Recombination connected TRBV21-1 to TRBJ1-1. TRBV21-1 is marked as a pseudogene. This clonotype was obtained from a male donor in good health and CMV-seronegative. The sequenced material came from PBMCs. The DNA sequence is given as TGTGCCAGCAGCTCTTACCCCGGGAACCCTCTGAGAGACACTGAAGCTTTCTTT. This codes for CASSSYPGNPLRDTEAFF.